Following are 18 T cell receptor beta chains from one sample sequenced in a study of T-cell memory formation after mild COVID-19. TCRdb called the 5' RACE reads again in MiXCR, with one record for every CDR3 protein. The profile shows approximately 450,000 distinct CDR3 sequences, about 20% of them singletons. Sequenced sample: PBMCs or a T cell subset sorted from them (not recorded which). The receptors were gathered from an adult woman who had mild COVID-19 (a few samples of this study predate the infection). Cell type and time point are not known.

This clonotype was observed at least ten times. The rearrangement joins TRBV11-2 to TRBJ2-7; D is uncertain. Germline V lookup: CDR1 SGHAT, CDR2 FQNNGV. The CDR3 covers 14 residues. The V gene lost 1 base and the J gene lost 4 bases, with 11 bases spanning the gap. The CDR3 bases are TGTGCCAGCAGCTTAGGAGTGAATTTATACGAGCAGTACTTC. Its protein product is CASSLGVNLYEQYF.

The chain carries TRBV5-1 and TRBJ1-5; perhaps TRBD1 as D (5 bases). V was clipped by 5 bases and J by 3 bases, with 9 bases between them. This CDR3 contains 13 residues. Germline CDR1 is SGHRS and CDR2 is YFSETQ. The CDR3 DNA reads TGCGCCAGCAGGCCGACAGACAATCAGCCCCAGCATTTT. It translates to CASRPTDNQPQHF.

The chain combines TRBV6-1 with TRBJ2-1; 8 positions match TRBD1. The CDR3 has 16 residues. Germline loops: CDR1 MNHNS, CDR2 SASEGT. J gave up 4 bases and V 5 bases, and 10 bases lay outside the gene matches. The CDR3, as DNA: TGTGCCAGCAGTCCACGGGGGACAGGTATATACAATGAGCAGTTCTTC. Translating gives CASSPRGTGIYNEQFF.

This chain joins TRBV9 and TRBJ2-7, with TRBD2 identical over 8 bases. Trimming took 0 bases from V and 2 from J; bases not matched to a gene: 4. Germline V gene lookup returns CDR1 SGDLS and CDR2 YYNGEE. The CDR3 has 15 residues. The DNA of the CDR3 is TGTGCCAGCAGCGTAGCGGAGACTAGCGCCTACGAGCAGTACTTC. Amino acid sequence: CASSVAETSAYEQYF.

V is TRBV15 and J is TRBJ2-7; TRBD2 matches 11 bases. The CDR3 contains 15 residues. Unmatched junction bases numbered 5, after V lost 2 bases and J lost 5 bases. The V gene's germline CDR1 is LNHNV and CDR2 YYDKDF (reference sequence). DNA of the CDR3: TGTGCCACCAGCAGACTAGCGGGGGGTCCCCACGAGCAGTACTTC. Protein: CATSRLAGGPHEQYF.

There are a few counts of this clonotype. Germline is not matched at one junction end, which may reflect a read error. The genes are TRBV7-7 and TRBJ2-7, with TRBD2 as a possible D gene (6 bases). This CDR3 comprises 17 residues. Germline CDR1 reads SSHAT; CDR2 reads FNYEAQ (reference sequence). CDR3 sequence reads: CASSLGGASESSYEQYF. CDR3 coding DNA: TGTGCTAGCAGCTTGGGTGGCGCTAGCGAGAGTTCCTACGAGCAGTACTTC. The whole variable domain, remainder taken from reference TRBV7-7 and TRBJ2-7, is GAGVSQSPRYKVTKRGQDVTLRCDPISSHATLYWYQQALGQGPEFLTYFNYEAQPDKSGLPSDRFSAERPEGSISTLTIQRTEQRDSAMYRCASSLGGASESSYEQYFGPGTRLTVT.

This clonotype was observed a few times. This chain links TRBV11-3 with TRBJ1-1; TRBD1 is a possible D gene (5 bases). Germline loops: CDR1 SGHNT, CDR2 YENEEA. The V end lost 5 bases, the J end lost 3 bases, and 13 bases lay between the germline ends. The CDR3 sequence is 14 residues long. CDR3 DNA: TGTGCCAGCAGCCCAACAGGTTTTGACACTGAAGCTTTCTTT. It encodes CASSPTGFDTEAFF.

J is TRBJ1-2 and V is TRBV9; tentatively, D is TRBD1 (5 bases). Trimming cost V 0 bases and J 8 bases, with 14 bases left between them. CDR3 size: 14 residues. The germline CDR1 and CDR2 sequences are SGDLS and YYNGEE. CDR3 amino acids: CASSVESGIGGYTF. CDR3 DNA sequence: TGTGCCAGCAGCGTAGAGTCAGGGATTGGCGGCTACACCTTC.

The chain is built from TRBV2 and TRBJ1-2, with D perhaps matching TRBD1 (5 bases). The ends were cut back, 5 bases at V and 4 bases at J, with 14 bases in the middle. The germline V gene has CDR1 SNHLY and CDR2 FYNNEI. The CDR3 covers 14 residues. CDR3 sequence: CASSPIDSGYGYTF. The CDR3 nucleotides read TGTGCCAGCAGTCCAATCGACAGTGGCTATGGCTACACCTTC.

The CDR3 DNA is TGTGCCAGCAGTTTCGGACTAGCGGGGGGTGTGGCAGATACGCAGTATTTT. Translation: CASSFGLAGGVADTQYF. The chain employs TRBV12-3 or TRBV12-4 and TRBJ2-3; 14 bases align to TRBD2. The CDR3 is 17 residues long. V was clipped by 3 bases and J by 4 bases; unmatched bases: 6.

This clonotype turned up a few times. The chain has TRBV5-1 and TRBJ2-3, with D tentatively TRBD1 or TRBD2 (5 bases each). V was cut by 5 bases and J by 2 bases, with 15 bases left in between. CDR3 length: 15 amino acids. In germline, CDR1 is SGHRS, CDR2 YFSETQ. CDR3 sequence (DNA): TGCGCCAGCAGTTACGGGGCCTTTAACACAGATACGCAGTATTTT. This encodes CASSYGAFNTDTQYF. The complete variable domain, with remaining parts taken from reference TRBV5-1 and TRBJ2-3, reads KAGVTQTPRYLIKTRGQQVTLSCSPISGHRSVSWYQQTPGQGLQFLFEYFSETQRNKGNFPGRFSGRQFSNSRSEMNVSTLELGDSALYLCASSYGAFNTDTQYFGPGTRLTVL.

This clonotype was seen many times. This chain connects TRBV27 to TRBJ2-7; D may be TRBD1 or TRBD2 (5 bases each). V was pared by 7 bases and J by 7 bases, with 17 bases between. Germline V gene lookup returns CDR1 MNHEY and CDR2 SMNVEV (reference sequence). This CDR3 has 13 amino acids. The DNA of the CDR3 is TGTGCCAGCACCATTCCCGAGGGACGGGAGCAGTACTTC. Translating gives CASTIPEGREQYF.

This clonotype was seen many times. The genes are TRBV5-5 and TRBJ2-7, with 7 bases matching TRBD1. V shed 4 bases, J shed 2 bases, and the junction held 6 bases outside the gene matches. Germline CDR1 and CDR2: SGHKS and YYEKEE (reference sequence). The CDR3 is 14 amino acids. CDR3: CASSLTGRAYEQYF. For the CDR3, the DNA is TGTGCCAGCAGCCTGACAGGGAGAGCCTACGAGCAGTACTTC.

The chain employs TRBV6-1 and TRBJ1-6; 7 bases match TRBD1. From germline, CDR1 is MNHNS and CDR2 SASEGT. Trimming cost V 2 bases and J 6 bases; bases outside gene matches: 10. The CDR3 contains 17 residues. The CDR3 sequence: CASSENDRVGGNSPLHF. CDR3 nucleotides: TGTGCCAGCAGTGAAAACGACAGGGTCGGGGGTAATTCACCCCTCCACTTT.

The CDR3 DNA sequence: TGTGCCAGCTCGTACGGGACTAGCGGTTACAATGAGCAGTTCTTC. Its protein is CASSYGTSGYNEQFF. The gene calls are TRBV18 and TRBJ2-1; 11 nucleotides match TRBD2. Germline CDR1 and CDR2: KGHSH and LQKENI. The CDR3 covers 15 residues. Losses at the gene ends were 6 bases for V and 4 bases for J; bases not matched to a gene: 5.

There are a few counts of this clonotype. The chain combines TRBV7-3 with TRBJ2-2; D is possibly TRBD1 (5 bases). CDR1 and CDR2 from the germline V gene are SGHTA and FQGTGA. V dropped 5 bases and J dropped 1 base, with 14 bases sitting between them. The CDR3 length is 16 residues. DNA of the CDR3: TGTGCCAGCAGCCCTCACAGGAGCCTGAACACCGGGGAGCTGTTTTTT. Amino acids: CASSPHRSLNTGELFF.

This clonotype was seen a handful of times. The genes are TRBV7-3 and TRBJ2-3; 9 bases are a match to TRBD2. Trimming took 5 bases from V and 0 from J; bases not matched to a gene: 6. CDR3 size: 16 residues. CDR1 and CDR2 (germline): SGHTA, FQGTGA. DNA for the CDR3: TGTGCCAGCAGCCCAAAAAGCGGGAGGAGCACAGATACGCAGTATTTT. Protein product: CASSPKSGRSTDTQYF.

This rearrangement joins TRBV7-9 to TRBJ1-2, with D possibly matching TRBD1 (6 bases). Per the germline V gene, CDR1 is SEHNR and CDR2 is FQNEAQ (reference sequence). Trimming removed 2 bases at V and 4 bases at J, with 8 bases between. This CDR3 region has 13 residues. Written as DNA, the CDR3 is TGTGCCAGCAGCTTATCAGGGGTCTATGGCTACACCTTC. It translates to CASSLSGVYGYTF.